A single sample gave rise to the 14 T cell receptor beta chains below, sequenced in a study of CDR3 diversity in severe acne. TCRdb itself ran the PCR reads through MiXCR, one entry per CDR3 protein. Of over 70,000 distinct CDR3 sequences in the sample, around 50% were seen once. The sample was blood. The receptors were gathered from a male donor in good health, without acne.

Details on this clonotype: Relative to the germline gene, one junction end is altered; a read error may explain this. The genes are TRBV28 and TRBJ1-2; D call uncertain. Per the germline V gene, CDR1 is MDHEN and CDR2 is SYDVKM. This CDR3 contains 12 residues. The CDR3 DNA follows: TGTGCCTGCAGTTTAATGGCTCGCGGCTACACCTTC. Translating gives CACSLMARGYTF.

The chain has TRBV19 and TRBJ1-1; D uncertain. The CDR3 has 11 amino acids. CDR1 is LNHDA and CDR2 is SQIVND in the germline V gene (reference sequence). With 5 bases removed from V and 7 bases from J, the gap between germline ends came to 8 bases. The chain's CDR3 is CASSSTDEAFF. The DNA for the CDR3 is TGTGCCAGTAGTTCCACGGATGAAGCTTTCTTT.

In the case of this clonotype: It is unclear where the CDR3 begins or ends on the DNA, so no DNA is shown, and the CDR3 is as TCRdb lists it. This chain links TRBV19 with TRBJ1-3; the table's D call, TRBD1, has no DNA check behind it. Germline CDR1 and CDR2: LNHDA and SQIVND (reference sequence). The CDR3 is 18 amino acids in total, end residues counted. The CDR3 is CASSGGNEQYFGPGTIYF.

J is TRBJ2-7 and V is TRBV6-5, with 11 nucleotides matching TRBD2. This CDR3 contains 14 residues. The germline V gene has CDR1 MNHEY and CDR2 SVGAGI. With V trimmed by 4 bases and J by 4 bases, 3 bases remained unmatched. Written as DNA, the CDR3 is TGTGCCAGCAGTTTAGGGACTAGCGGTTACGAGCAGTACTTC. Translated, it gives CASSLGTSGYEQYF.

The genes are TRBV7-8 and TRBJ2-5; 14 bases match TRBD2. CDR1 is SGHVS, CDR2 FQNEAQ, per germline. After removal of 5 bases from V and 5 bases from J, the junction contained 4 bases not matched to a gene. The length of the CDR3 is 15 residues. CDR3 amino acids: CASSRTSGRLETQYF. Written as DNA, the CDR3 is TGTGCCAGCAGCAGGACTAGCGGGAGGTTGGAGACCCAGTACTTC.

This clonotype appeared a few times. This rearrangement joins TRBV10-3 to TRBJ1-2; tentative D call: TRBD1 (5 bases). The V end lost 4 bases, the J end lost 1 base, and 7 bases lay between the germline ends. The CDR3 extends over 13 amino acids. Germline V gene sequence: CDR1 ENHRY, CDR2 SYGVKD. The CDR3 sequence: CAISGQSNYGYTF. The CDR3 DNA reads TGTGCCATCAGTGGACAGAGTAACTATGGCTACACCTTC.

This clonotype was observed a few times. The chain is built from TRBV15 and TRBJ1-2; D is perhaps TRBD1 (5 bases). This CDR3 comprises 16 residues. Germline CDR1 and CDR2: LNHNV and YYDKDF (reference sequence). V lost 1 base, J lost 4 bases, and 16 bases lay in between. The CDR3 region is CATSRGETGSLYGYTF. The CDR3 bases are TGTGCCACCAGCAGAGGTGAAACAGGATCCCTCTATGGCTACACCTTC.

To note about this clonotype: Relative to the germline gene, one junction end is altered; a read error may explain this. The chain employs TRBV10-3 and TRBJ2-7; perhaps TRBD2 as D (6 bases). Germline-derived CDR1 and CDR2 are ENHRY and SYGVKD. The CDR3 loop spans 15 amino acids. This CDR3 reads CASSESYGSEYEQYF. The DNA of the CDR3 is TGTGCCAGCAGTGAATCGTACGGGAGTGAATACGAGCAGTACTTC.

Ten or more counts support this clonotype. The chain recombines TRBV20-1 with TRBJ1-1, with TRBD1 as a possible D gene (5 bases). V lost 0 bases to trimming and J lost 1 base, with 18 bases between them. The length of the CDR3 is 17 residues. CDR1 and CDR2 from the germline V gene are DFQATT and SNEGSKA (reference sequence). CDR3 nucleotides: TGCAGTGCTAGAGATGATTTGGGGGATAAGGGGAACACTGAAGCTTTCTTT. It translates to CSARDDLGDKGNTEAFF.

The CDR3 DNA reads TGTGCCGGGCTAGCGGGAGGTGGTCGAGAGACCCAGTACTTC. It specifies CAGLAGGGRETQYF. The rearrangement links TRBV2 to TRBJ2-5, with 11 bases fitting TRBD2. Losses at the gene ends were 11 bases for V and 4 bases for J; bases not matched to a gene: 9. Looked up from germline, CDR1 is SNHLY and CDR2 is FYNNEI. This CDR3 is built from 14 residues.

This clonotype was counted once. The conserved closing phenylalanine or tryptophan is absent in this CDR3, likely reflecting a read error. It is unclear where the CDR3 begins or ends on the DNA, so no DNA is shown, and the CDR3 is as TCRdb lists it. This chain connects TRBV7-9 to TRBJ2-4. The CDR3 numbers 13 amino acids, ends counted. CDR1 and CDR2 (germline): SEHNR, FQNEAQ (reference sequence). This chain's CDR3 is CASPRWAKNIQYL.

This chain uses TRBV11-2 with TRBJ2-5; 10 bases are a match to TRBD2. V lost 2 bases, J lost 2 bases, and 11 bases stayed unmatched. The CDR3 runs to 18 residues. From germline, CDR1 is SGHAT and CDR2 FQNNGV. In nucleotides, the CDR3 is TGTGCCAGCAGCTTACCTCCAGCGGGAGGGCGGGTGCAAGAGACCCAGTACTTC. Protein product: CASSLPPAGGRVQETQYF.

The CDR3 protein is CAISAGTGDGYTF. CDR3 bases: TGTGCCATCAGCGCCGGGACAGGGGATGGCTACACCTTC. V and J are TRBV10-3 and TRBJ1-2, with 10 bases lining up with TRBD1. CDR3 length equals 13 residues. CDR1 ENHRY and CDR2 SYGVKD come from the germline V gene. The V segment lost 6 bases and the J segment 6 bases; nucleotides outside the gene matches: 4.

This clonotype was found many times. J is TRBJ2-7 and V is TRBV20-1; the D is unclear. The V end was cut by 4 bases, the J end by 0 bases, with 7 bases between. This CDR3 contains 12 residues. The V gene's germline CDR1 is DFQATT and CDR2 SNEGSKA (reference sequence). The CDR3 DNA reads TGCAGTGCTACTACTTCCTCCTACGAGCAGTACTTC. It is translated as CSATTSSYEQYF.